This T cell receptor (beta chain) was documented in a study of regulatory T cells in long-lasting Graves disease. Study summary: Persistent Graves' disease meant over 5 years of antithyroid drugs with positive TSH receptor antibodies. General study findings and limits: When disease was persistent, TRBV28, TRBJ1-2 and TRBJ2-5 were the favored segments. Whereas new patients shared roughly 910 public clonotypes, persistent patients shared more, at under 3,500.

The CDR3 contains 12 residues. The ends were cut back, 7 bases at V and 9 bases at J, with 14 bases in the middle. CDR1 is SGDLS, CDR2 YYNGEE, per germline. On this clonotype: What it recognizes is unknown.

Documented time point: persistent/refractory GD, antithyroid drugs over 5 years with positive TRAb. After RNA was extracted from PBMCs, the TCR library was made from it. CDR3-region Arm-PCR and iRepertoire HTBI primers produced the TCR beta libraries. TCRdb re-derived calls from the multiplex PCR reads in MiXCR, one entry per CDR3 protein. The sample lists 600,000 to 800,000 distinct CDR3 sequences, about 30% seen once, with under 55% in the top ten. This receptor was taken from a female donor with Graves disease. This material consisted of peripheral blood mononuclear cells (PBMCs), taken when the disease was refractory, from a patient treated with antithyroid drugs. The J gene is TRBJ1-5, the V gene TRBV9; D not certain. The CDR3 reads CASLFLVWPQHF. The CDR3, as DNA: TGTGCCAGCCTCTTTCTCGTCTGGCCCCAGCATTTT.